The clone carrying this T cell receptor (beta chain) has a count of ten or more. Its antigen is undetermined. The data are from a study of CD8 T cells in ankylosing spondylitis. TCRdb itself ran the 5' RACE reads through MiXCR, one entry per CDR3 protein. The table has approximately 140,000 distinct CDR3 sequences, 7% to 10% seen once. Findings and limits, study-wide: Several of the motif variants were reported before in synovial fluid and blood from reactive arthritis. In ankylosing spondylitis blood, a motif of about 8 highly homologous TCR beta variants appeared characteristic. It was reported that disease-linked clones were significantly enriched in matched ankylosing spondylitis synovial fluid. Peripheral blood held disease-linked clones only at relatively low frequency, and these were CD8+.

The CDR3 consists of 16 residues. Unmatched junction bases numbered 6, after V lost 1 base and J lost 3 bases. Germline V lookup: CDR1 SGHRS, CDR2 YFSETQ. This sequence originates from a male donor with ankylosing spondylitis or in good health (not recorded which). The chain uses TRBV5-1 and TRBJ2-2; 7 positions agree with TRBD2. The sample was blood, either unsorted or a sorted T cell fraction (not recorded which). CDR3 sequence (DNA): TGCGCCAGCAGCTTGACCGCTAGCGGAGACACCGGGGAGCTGTTTTTT. This gives the protein CASSLTASGDTGELFF. Supplemented by reference TRBV5-1 and TRBJ2-2, the full variable domain reads KAGVTQTPRYLIKTRGQQVTLSCSPISGHRSVSWYQQTPGQGLQFLFEYFSETQRNKGNFPGRFSGRQFSNSRSEMNVSTLELGDSALYLCASSLTASGDTGELFFGEGSRLTVL.